This passage covers 5 T cell receptor beta chains from one sample sequenced in a study of post-analysis software for immune sequencing data (dated by TCRdb to between 2015 and 2017). General findings and caveats noted by the study authors: Patients showed significantly higher frequencies than controls for five TRBV segments, among them TRBV5-6, TRBV5-1 and TRBV20-1.

No cognate antigen is known for these TCRs. The receptor library was made with PCR. The sample was run on an Illumina HiSeq 2500. To reduce PCR and sequencing biases, unique molecular identifiers were built into the TCR beta cDNA libraries. TCRdb handled the public reads itself, with Q25 trimming in fastp and clone calling in MiXCR, and kept productive beta chains. Each CDR3 protein gets just one entry, which takes the most common genes and DNA from the rows behind it. The sample table holds about 800,000 distinct CDR3 sequences, of which 30% were seen once. The top ten hold around 0.55% of the sample. Input material: blood. The receptors here all came from a girl aged 5 to 17 with multiple sclerosis.

This clonotype was seen only a few times. This sequence joins TRBV20-1 and TRBJ2-7, with D unclear. The CDR3 is 13 residues long. V shed 0 bases and J shed 2 bases, with 8 bases lying between them. In germline, CDR1 is DFQATT, CDR2 SNEGSKA (reference sequence). The CDR3: CSAREFSAYEQYF. DNA for the CDR3: TGCAGTGCTAGAGAGTTTTCGGCCTACGAGCAGTACTTC.

This clonotype has just a few counts. As DNA, the CDR3 is TGTGCCAGCAGTTTAATGGCGGGAGTCGCCGATGAGCAGTTCTTC. It specifies CASSLMAGVADEQFF. The rearrangement joins TRBV12-3 or TRBV12-4 to TRBJ2-1; 7 bases line up with TRBD2. J was trimmed by 8 bases and V by 2 bases; bases with no gene match: 9. This CDR3 is 15 amino acids long.

The V gene is TRBV7-9, the J gene TRBJ2-7; 7 bases are a match to TRBD2. V dropped 7 bases and J dropped 3; count of bases not matched to a gene: 6. This CDR3 contains 13 residues. From germline, CDR1 is SEHNR and CDR2 FQNEAQ (reference sequence). The CDR3 DNA sequence: TGTGCCAGCACCCCAAGCGGGAACTACGAGCAGTACTTC. Protein: CASTPSGNYEQYF.

The gene calls are TRBV29-1 and TRBJ2-5, with 7 bases fitting TRBD2. This CDR3 has 13 amino acids. J was trimmed by 3 bases and V by 3 bases; bases with no gene match: 4. Germline assignment: CDR1 SQVTM and CDR2 ANQGSEA. The CDR3 bases are TGCAGCGTTGATGGGGGGAGGGAAGAGACCCAGTACTTC. It encodes CSVDGGREETQYF.

The chain employs TRBV9 and TRBJ2-7; 9 positions agree with TRBD1. CDR1 SGDLS and CDR2 YYNGEE come from the germline V gene. The ends lost 3 bases at V and 5 bases at J; junction bases unmatched: 6. This CDR3 region has 14 residues. The CDR3 loop is CASSEQGAGNEQYF. The CDR3, as DNA: TGTGCCAGCAGCGAACAGGGGGCGGGGAACGAGCAGTACTTC. The full variable domain, with the rest looked up from reference TRBV9 and TRBJ2-7, is DSGVTQTPKHLITATGQRVTLRCSPRSGDLSVYWYQQSLDQGLQFLIQYYNGEERAKGNILERFSAQQFPDLHSELNLSSLELGDSALYFCASSEQGAGNEQYFGPGTRLTVT.